This TCR beta chain was sequenced in a study of T cells after yellow fever vaccination. Study summary: Preparing low-cell-number fractions relied on SMART-Seq v4 Ultra Low Input.

A process of 5'RACE template switching, which added a universal primer site and UMIs, was used to make TCR cDNA. Each CDR3 protein is one row after TCRdb ran MiXCR on the 5' RACE reads. The table has some 52,000 distinct CDR3 sequences, 6.5% to 8% seen once. Study-wide points: After the booster, approximately 96% of CD4 and 75% to 90% of CD8 primary-response clones were re-detected. CD4 and CD8 compartments shared a small share of clonotypes.

The receptor was isolated from a man between 18 and 29 years old who received the YFV17D yellow fever vaccine. Sequenced material: CD8+ T cells not binding an NS4B(214-222) dextramer, sorted from PBMCs, taken roughly 45 days after the first yellow fever vaccination.

For the CDR3, the DNA is TGTGCCAGCAGCCGCGGACTAGCAGGGCCCCAAGAGACCCAGTACTTC. Translating it yields CASSRGLAGPQETQYF. This chain connects TRBV7-2 to TRBJ2-5; 8 nucleotides line up with TRBD2. J lost 1 base, V lost 5 bases, and 9 bases had no gene match. This CDR3 is built from 16 residues. Germline V gene lookup returns CDR1 SGHTA and CDR2 FQGNSA. Filled out from reference TRBV7-2 and TRBJ2-5, the complete variable domain reads GAGVSQSPSNKVTEKGKDVELRCDPISGHTALYWYRQSLGQGLEFLIYFQGNSAPDKSGLPSDRFSAERTGGSVSTLTIQRTQQEDSAVYLCASSRGLAGPQETQYFGPGTRLLVL.